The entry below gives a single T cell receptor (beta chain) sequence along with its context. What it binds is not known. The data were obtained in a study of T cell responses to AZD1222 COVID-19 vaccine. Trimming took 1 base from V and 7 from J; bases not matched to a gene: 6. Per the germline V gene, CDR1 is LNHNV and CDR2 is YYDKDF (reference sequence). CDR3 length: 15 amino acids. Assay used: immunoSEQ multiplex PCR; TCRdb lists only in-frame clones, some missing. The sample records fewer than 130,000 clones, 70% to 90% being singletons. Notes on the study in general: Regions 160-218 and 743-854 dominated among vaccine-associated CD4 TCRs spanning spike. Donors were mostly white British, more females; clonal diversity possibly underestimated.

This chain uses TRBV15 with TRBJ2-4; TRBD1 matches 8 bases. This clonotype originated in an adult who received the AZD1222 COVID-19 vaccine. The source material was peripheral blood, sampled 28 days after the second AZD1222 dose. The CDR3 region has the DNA TGTGCCACCAGCAGAGTGAGGACAGGGCTGAACATTCAGTACTTC. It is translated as CATSRVRTGLNIQYF.